This TCR beta chain was sequenced during a study of shared clonotypes between healthy human individuals. Study-level information: Donor composition was a couple of women and three men, aged 18 to 49. Whole-study findings and limits: The study found about 5% of naive CD4 clonotypes shared across a few donors.

This clone has only a few counts. The antigen is undetermined. Other DNA sequences in this specimen translate into the identical CDR3. Method: immunoSEQ multiplex PCR; TCRdb's copy keeps in-frame clones and lacks some. The sample yields roughly 680,000 clones, roughly 72% seen once. The V end was cut by 4 bases, the J end by 3 bases, with 11 bases between. This CDR3 spans 14 amino acids. CDR1 is SGHRS, CDR2 YFSETQ, per germline. Sequenced: memory CD4+ T cells sorted from blood. As to subset: CD45RA-negative fraction. The sequence was obtained from a woman aged 25-40 years in good health. The chain couples TRBV5-1 to TRBJ1-3, with D tentatively TRBD1 (6 bases). CDR3 sequence: CASSPGTSGNTIYF. The CDR3 nucleotides are TGCGCCAGCAGCCCCGGGACAAGTGGAAACACCATATATTTT.